Shown below are 26 T cell receptor beta chains from a single sample sequenced in a study of regulatory T cells in long-lasting Graves disease. Construction of TCR beta libraries relied on iRepertoire HTBI primers and on Arm-PCR targeting CDR3 regions. TCRdb analysed the multiplex PCR reads with MiXCR anew, one entry per CDR3 protein. The sample carries roughly 560,000 distinct CDR3 sequences, about 15% recorded once. Time point here: newly diagnosed GD, antithyroid drugs for less than 3 months. The authors made the TCR library using RNA they extracted from PBMCs. This sample also belongs to another study, concerning T cells in Graves' hyperthyroidism and ophthalmopathy.

The specimen comprised peripheral blood mononuclear cells (PBMCs), sampled at new diagnosis, from a patient treated with antithyroid drugs. The receptors stem from a woman aged 35-60 years with Graves disease.

The chain carries TRBV28 and TRBJ1-3; D is unresolved. Germline CDR1 MDHEN, CDR2 SYDVKM. The CDR3 runs to 14 residues. V was shortened by 3 bases and J by 3 bases, with 9 bases between the two germline ends. The CDR3 spells CASSFRGHGNTIYF. The CDR3 nucleotides read TGTGCCAGCAGTTTCCGAGGGCATGGAAACACCATATATTTT.

This chain joins TRBV7-2 and TRBJ1-2; D gene ambiguous. The germline V gene has CDR1 SGHTA and CDR2 FQGNSA. The CDR3 sequence is 16 residues long. Trimming cost V 4 bases and J 7 bases, with 22 bases left between them. CDR3 loop: CASSSERFRGLSGYTF. DNA of the CDR3: TGTGCCAGCAGCTCCGAACGATTTAGAGGATTGAGTGGCTACACCTTC.

This clonotype has a count of ten or more. The chain combines TRBV10-3 with TRBJ1-5; no clear D gene. The CDR3 totals 16 residues. Trimming cost V 0 bases and J 1 base, with 10 bases left between them. Germline lookup yields CDR1 ENHRY and CDR2 SYGVKD. The CDR3 spells CAISESAQQSNQPQHF. The CDR3 DNA is TGTGCCATCAGTGAGTCGGCACAGCAAAGCAATCAGCCCCAGCATTTT.

The chain carries TRBV4-1 and TRBJ1-2; 7 bases match TRBD1. This CDR3 comprises 16 residues. The V segment lost 2 bases and the J segment 12 bases; nucleotides outside the gene matches: 18. CDR1 is MGHRA and CDR2 is YSYEKL in the germline V gene. CDR3 sequence reads: CASSQLPLDRAGGHTF. As DNA, the CDR3 is TGCGCCAGCAGCCAATTACCTCTCGACAGGGCCGGCGGCCACACCTTC.

This clonotype was found many times. This chain uses TRBV28 with TRBJ2-1; 7 bases line up with TRBD1. From germline, CDR1 is MDHEN and CDR2 SYDVKM. V gave up 2 bases and J gave up 8 bases; unmatched junction bases: 6. The CDR3 is made up of 14 amino acids. The CDR3 protein is CASSLEQGFDEQFF. CDR3 sequence (DNA): TGTGCCAGCAGTTTAGAACAGGGGTTCGATGAGCAGTTCTTC.

This clonotype showed up just a few times. The chain carries TRBV4-1 and TRBJ1-1; D perhaps matches TRBD1 (6 bases). The CDR3 extends over 15 amino acids. V was clipped by 4 bases and J by 1 base, with 13 bases between them. Germline CDR1 reads MGHRA; CDR2 reads YSYEKL. The CDR3 region has the DNA TGCGCCAGCAGCCCAGGGGTACAGACGAACACTGAAGCTTTCTTT. This translates into CASSPGVQTNTEAFF.

This clonotype was observed at least ten times. This sequence joins TRBV28 and TRBJ2-2; D gene uncertain. CDR1 and CDR2 from the germline V gene are MDHEN and SYDVKM. The V end was cut by 6 bases, the J end by 6 bases, with 11 bases between. The CDR3 is 13 amino acids. For the CDR3, the DNA is TGTGCCAGCAGGGTCCCTATCCCCGGGGAGCTGTTTTTT. Its translation is CASRVPIPGELFF.

This clonotype was seen a few times. The J gene is TRBJ1-5, the V gene TRBV2, with 8 bases matching TRBD1. The germline V gene encodes CDR1 SNHLY and CDR2 FYNNEI. The CDR3 runs 13 residues. The J segment lost 15 bases and the V segment lost 6 bases, leaving 13 bases of the junction unmatched. The CDR3 coding sequence is TGTGCCAGCAGACGGACAGGGATCAGCCAGGGGCATTTT. Translated: CASRRTGISQGHF.

This clonotype was recorded many times. The V call is TRBV5-1, the J call TRBJ1-4; D is possibly TRBD1 (5 bases). The V end was cut by 1 base, the J end by 2 bases, with 9 bases between. CDR3 size: 15 residues. Germline V gene sequence: CDR1 SGHRS, CDR2 YFSETQ. DNA for the CDR3: TGCGCCAGCAGCTTGATGTGGGGGACTAATGAAAAACTGTTTTTT. Protein: CASSLMWGTNEKLFF.

This clonotype was detected ten times or more. V usage is TRBV2 and J usage is TRBJ2-1, with 11 bases lining up with TRBD2. CDR1 and CDR2 (germline): SNHLY, FYNNEI. This CDR3 region has 15 residues. With 4 bases clipped from V and 4 bases from J, the junction kept 3 bases outside the gene matches. CDR3 sequence reads: CASSGLAGGYNEQFF. The CDR3 DNA is TGTGCCAGCAGTGGGCTAGCGGGGGGTTACAATGAGCAGTTCTTC.

At least ten counts were recorded for this clonotype. The genes are TRBV6-2 or TRBV6-3 and TRBJ1-1, with 7 positions matching TRBD1. The CDR3 consists of 14 residues. Germline assignment: CDR1 MNHEY and CDR2 SVGEGT. With V trimmed by 6 bases and J by 3 bases, 7 bases remained unmatched. The CDR3 is CASRPRTGYTEAFF. CDR3 coding DNA: TGTGCCAGCAGACCTCGGACAGGCTACACTGAAGCTTTCTTT.

As to this clonotype: This may be a read error: a much more frequent sequence differs by one nucleotide. Because the CDR3 is missing its conserved closing phenylalanine or tryptophan, this is likely a read error. The genes are TRBV28 and TRBJ2-7, with a weak D call TRBD1 (6 bases). Germline loops: CDR1 MDHEN, CDR2 SYDVKM. The CDR3 is 14 amino acids. V lost 4 bases and J lost 0, with 10 bases in between. CDR3 DNA: TGTGCCAGCAGTTCAGGGGCGGCCTCCTACGAGCAGTACCTC. This encodes CASSSGAASYEQYL.

Concerning this clonotype itself: A much larger clone lies a single base off, so this may be a read error. The chain's CDR3 is CSASGSSGGFSSYNEQYF. The DNA for the CDR3 is TGCAGTGCTAGTGGGTCTAGCGGGGGGTTCAGCTCCTACAATGAGCAGTACTTC. The chain uses TRBV20-1 and TRBJ2-7; 11 nucleotides line up with TRBD2. The CDR3 length is 18 residues. Germline CDR1 is DFQATT and CDR2 is SNEGSKA (reference sequence). V shed 3 bases and J 7 bases; nucleotides not matched to a gene: 20.

This clonotype was counted between two and nine times. V gene TRBV19 combines with J gene TRBJ1-2, with a tentative D call TRBD1 (6 bases). This CDR3 is 14 amino acids long. Germline V gene data show CDR1 as LNHDA and CDR2 as SQIVND (reference sequence). The germline V and J ends were trimmed by 7 bases and 8 bases, with 20 bases remaining between them. CDR3 coding DNA: TGTGCCAGTACCTTTACAGGGTCCAGCGGGGGCTACACCTTC. Its translation: CASTFTGSSGGYTF.

This clonotype was picked up a small number of times. V usage is TRBV18 and J usage is TRBJ2-6, with D possibly matching TRBD1 (5 bases). This CDR3 comprises 16 residues. V lost 6 bases, J lost 0 bases, and 12 bases lay in between. Germline lookup yields CDR1 KGHSH and CDR2 LQKENI. In DNA, the CDR3 is TGTGCCAGCTCGCTTTCGACAGTCTCTGGGGCCAACGTCCTGACTTTC. As protein: CASSLSTVSGANVLTF.

This clonotype was found many times. The chain links TRBV2 to TRBJ1-1, with D possibly matching TRBD1 (5 bases). Trimming removed 1 base at V and 3 bases at J, with 9 bases between. This CDR3 is built from 14 residues. Looked up from germline, CDR1 is SNHLY and CDR2 is FYNNEI. CDR3 in amino acids: CASSEGGAYTEAFF. The DNA of the CDR3 is TGTGCCAGCAGTGAAGGGGGCGCCTACACTGAAGCTTTCTTT.

This clonotype was detected only a few times. The V and J genes are TRBV5-1 and TRBJ2-7, with TRBD1 matching over 9 bases. This CDR3 is built from 17 residues. Germline V gives CDR1 SGHRS, CDR2 YFSETQ. The V gene end was trimmed by 0 bases and the J gene end by 3 bases; junction bases not matched to a gene: 10. The CDR3, as DNA: TGCGCCAGCAGCTTGGTACCCTCCGGGACAGGGTTCTACGAGCAGTACTTC. Its translation is CASSLVPSGTGFYEQYF.

This clonotype was found a few times. The CDR3 is CASSPAGGEADTQYF. Here the CDR3 DNA reads TGTGCCAGCAGCCCAGCCGGCGGGGAGGCAGATACGCAGTATTTT. The chain employs TRBV7-3 and TRBJ2-3; D is perhaps TRBD2 (6 bases). V was shortened by 5 bases and J by 4 bases, with 16 bases between the two germline ends. CDR1 and CDR2 from the germline V gene are SGHTA and FQGTGA. The CDR3 extends over 15 amino acids. The whole variable domain, remainder taken from reference TRBV7-3 and TRBJ2-3, is GAGVSQTPSNKVTEKGKYVELRCDPISGHTALYWYRQSLGQGPEFLIYFQGTGAADDSGLPNDRFFAVRPEGSVSTLKIQRTERGDSAVYLCASSPAGGEADTQYFGPGTRLTVL.

About this clonotype itself: A much larger clonotype is one base distant, so this may be a read error. V usage is TRBV6-5 and J usage is TRBJ1-2, with unresolved D. The CDR3 sequence is 13 residues long. The V gene's germline CDR1 is MNHEY and CDR2 SVGAGI. In DNA, the CDR3 is TGTACCAGCAGTTACGTCGACAACTATGGCTACACCTTC. Protein product: CTSSYVDNYGYTF.

This clonotype was counted many times. The chain joins TRBV20-1 to TRBJ2-2; D remains unclear. Germline V CDR1 and CDR2: DFQATT, SNEGSKA (reference sequence). The CDR3 sequence is 14 residues long. The ends were cut back, 3 bases at V and 7 bases at J, with 15 bases in the middle. The CDR3 DNA follows: TGCAGTGCTAGCGGCAAACATCTAGGCGGGGAGCTGTTTTTT. Its protein product is CSASGKHLGGELFF.

This clonotype was seen at least ten times. This chain links TRBV28 with TRBJ2-5, with 7 bases aligning to TRBD1. Unmatched junction bases numbered 9, after V lost 5 bases and J lost 3 bases. This CDR3 is 15 amino acids long. Germline lookup yields CDR1 MDHEN and CDR2 SYDVKM. CDR3: CASSPRQGTKETQYF. CDR3 nucleotides: TGTGCCAGCAGTCCTCGACAGGGAACCAAAGAGACCCAGTACTTC.

This clonotype was recorded once. The rearrangement uses TRBV19 and TRBJ2-5, with D unclear. The CDR3 has 14 residues. The V gene lost 5 bases and the J gene lost 2 bases, with 12 bases spanning the gap. Germline V gene lookup returns CDR1 LNHDA and CDR2 SQIVND (reference sequence). Here the CDR3 DNA reads TGTGCCAGTAGTTTGGGCAGAAATCAAGAGACCCAGTACTTC. This gives the protein CASSLGRNQETQYF.

The chain links TRBV25-1 to TRBJ1-4; D perhaps matches TRBD1 (5 bases). Germline-derived CDR1 and CDR2 are MGHDK and SYGVNS. This CDR3 comprises 14 residues. Trimming cost V 4 bases and J 5 bases, with 11 bases left between them. The CDR3 region is CASSGGVGNEKLFF. DNA for the CDR3: TGTGCCAGCAGTGGGGGGGTAGGGAATGAAAAACTGTTTTTT.

This clonotype was detected a few times. The chain is built from TRBV24-1 and TRBJ1-2; the match to TRBD1 covers 9 bases. Germline trimming cut 10 bases from V and 6 bases from J; bases unmatched to any gene: 8. The CDR3 length is 13 residues. CDR1 KGHDR and CDR2 SFDVKD come from the germline V gene. The CDR3 loop reads CATRDRVRDGYTF. CDR3 nucleotides: TGTGCCACTAGGGACAGGGTACGAGATGGCTACACCTTC.

A few counts support this clonotype. A read error may produce the germline difference seen at one junction end. This CDR3 reads CASSPDRGLSF. CDR3 sequence (DNA): TGTGCCAGCTCACCTGACAGGGGCCTCTCTTTC. The genes are TRBV18 and TRBJ1-2; TRBD1 matches 8 bases. The CDR3 runs 11 residues. Germline V gives CDR1 KGHSH, CDR2 LQKENI.

The chain links TRBV6-1 to TRBJ1-2, with 9 positions matching TRBD1. V gave up 6 bases and J gave up 4 bases; unmatched junction bases: 6. Germline V CDR1 and CDR2: MNHNS, SASEGT. This CDR3 contains 14 residues. The CDR3 region is CASRTGGRGYGYTF. The CDR3 DNA follows: TGTGCCAGCAGAACAGGGGGCAGGGGCTATGGCTACACCTTC.